This T cell receptor beta chain was obtained from a study of spatial heterogeneity in lung cancer. As for the study in general: Sequence detection consistently recorded a greater number of beta-chain than alpha-chain sequences.

Time point of the sample: sample taken at primary tumor resection. The sequenced material consisted of unsorted whole RNA from tumor, nontumor lung or frozen PBMC. The length of the CDR3 is 11 residues. Germline loops: CDR1 DFQATT, CDR2 SNEGSKA (reference sequence). V was trimmed by 6 bases and J by 3 bases, leaving 6 bases between them. TCRdb passed the 5' RACE reads through MiXCR, listing each CDR3 protein once. Among under 75,000 distinct CDR3 sequences listed, 13% were seen once. The input for sequencing was PBMCs, taken at surgery. The clonotype originates from a male donor with early-stage non-small cell lung cancer. This sequence joins TRBV20-1 and TRBJ2-4; the D is unclear. The CDR3 spells CSAEIKNIQYF. The CDR3 DNA sequence: TGCAGTGCGGAAATCAAAAACATTCAGTACTTC.